This T cell receptor beta chain was documented in a study of shared clonotypes between healthy human individuals. This CDR3 spans 14 amino acids. Germline V CDR1 and CDR2: SGHDN, FVKESK. Between the trimmed V and J ends, which lost 3 bases and 3 bases, there was a span of 9 bases. The quantity of DNA used in unsorted PBMC replicate PCRs was approximately 300 ng, corresponding to some 29,000 T cell genomes. Data came from immunoSEQ multiplex PCR; TCRdb stores just in-frame clones and leaves some out. The sample lists about 450,000 clones; approximately 79% were seen once. The origin of this receptor is a woman aged 40 to 50 in good health. Some clones in this sample may be carry-over from other donors' samples. The sequencing input was PBMCs. This sequence joins TRBV14 and TRBJ2-1; D may be TRBD1 (5 bases). CDR3 amino acids: CASSHWGSYNEQFF. CDR3 nucleotides: TGTGCCAGCAGCCATTGGGGCAGCTACAATGAGCAGTTCTTC.